These 26 T cell receptor beta chains were all obtained from the same sample, sequenced in a study of cytomegalovirus exposure and HLA in healthy donors. Both 60 Vbeta primers and 13 Jbeta primers went into the PCR. Profiling relied on immunoSEQ multiplex PCR, and the TCRdb table lists in-frame clones only, not all of them. The sample has 150,000 to 200,000 clones, 62% seen once. Sequenced input: PBMCs. All receptors come from a man aged 35-49 years in good health and CMV-seronegative.

With respect to this clone: The junction and the germline gene differ at one end; a read error may be behind it. The V and J genes are TRBV7-9 and TRBJ2-7, with 7 bases lining up with TRBD1. Germline assignment: CDR1 SEHNR and CDR2 FQNEAQ (reference sequence). The length of the CDR3 is 15 residues. The CDR3 protein is CSSSLVTGIGHEQYF. DNA of the CDR3: TGTTCCAGCAGCTTAGTGACAGGGATAGGCCACGAGCAGTACTTC.

This clone was recorded only once. The chain uses TRBV5-8 and TRBJ1-2; 12 bases line up with TRBD1. Germline CDR1 and CDR2: SGHTS and YDEGEE. V lost 4 bases and J lost 0; bases outside the gene matches: 4. CDR3 length: 16 amino acids. The CDR3 bases are TGTGCCAGCAGCCCGGGACAGGGGGCGCCTAACTATGGCTACACCTTC. This sequence encodes CASSPGQGAPNYGYTF. The full variable domain, rest sourced from reference TRBV5-8 and TRBJ1-2, is EAGVTQSPTHLIKTRGQQATLRCSPISGHTSVYWYQQALGLGLQFLLWYDEGEERNRGNFPPRFSGRQFPNYSSELNVNALELEDSALYLCASSPGQGAPNYGYTFGSGTRLTVV.

The gene calls are TRBV5-1 and TRBJ1-3; D uncertain. V was pared by 1 base and J by 2 bases, with 13 bases between. Per the germline V gene, CDR1 is SGHRS and CDR2 is YFSETQ. This CDR3 is 16 amino acids long. The CDR3 loop is CASSLYRATPGNTIYF. The CDR3 region has the DNA TGCGCCAGCAGCTTGTACAGAGCAACGCCTGGAAACACCATATATTTT.

The chain couples TRBV30 to TRBJ1-4; 10 positions match TRBD1. V dropped 4 bases and J dropped 6; count of bases not matched to a gene: 8. Germline V gives CDR1 GTSNPN, CDR2 SVGIG (reference sequence). The CDR3 is 15 residues long. CDR3 DNA sequence: TGTGCCTGGATCCCTCCCGGGACAGGGGATGAAAAACTGTTTTTT. Translation gives CAWIPPGTGDEKLFF.

The chain combines TRBV7-9 with TRBJ2-3; D gene uncertain. The CDR3 is 14 residues long. The V gene lost 7 bases and the J gene lost 4 bases, with 15 bases spanning the gap. The germline V gene encodes CDR1 SEHNR and CDR2 FQNEAQ (reference sequence). CDR3 nucleotides: TGTGCCAGCACCATGTTAAGAGTGGCAGATACGCAGTATTTT. This encodes CASTMLRVADTQYF.

V usage is TRBV5-1 and J usage is TRBJ2-2; TRBD1 matches at 9 bases. The V gene's germline CDR1 is SGHRS and CDR2 YFSETQ. The CDR3 is made up of 18 amino acids. V lost 0 bases to trimming and J lost 7 bases; unmatched junction nucleotides: 13. Here the CDR3 DNA reads TGCGCCAGCAGCTTGGTGCCCGGGACAGGGAAAGTTAGCGGGGAGCTGTTTTTT. Translated: CASSLVPGTGKVSGELFF.

V is TRBV5-1 and J is TRBJ1-2; possible D gene TRBD1, 5 bases. The CDR3 is 14 residues long. CDR1 SGHRS and CDR2 YFSETQ come from the germline V gene. Trimming left V 4 bases short and J 4 bases short, with 14 bases between. The CDR3 spells CASSLDSNSYGYTF. CDR3 nucleotides: TGCGCCAGCAGCCTTGACAGTAACTCCTATGGCTACACCTTC. Full variable domain (missing parts from reference TRBV5-1 and TRBJ1-2): KAGVTQTPRYLIKTRGQQVTLSCSPISGHRSVSWYQQTPGQGLQFLFEYFSETQRNKGNFPGRFSGRQFSNSRSEMNVSTLELGDSALYLCASSLDSNSYGYTFGSGTRLTVV.

The CDR3 sequence is CATSRPGQGEETQYF. The CDR3 DNA reads as TGTGCCACCAGCAGACCGGGACAGGGGGAAGAGACCCAGTACTTC. The chain joins TRBV15 to TRBJ2-5; TRBD1 aligns across 11 bases. The V gene's germline CDR1 is LNHNV and CDR2 YYDKDF (reference sequence). This CDR3 comprises 15 residues. J was trimmed by 3 bases and V by 2 bases; bases with no gene match: 2.

The chain joins TRBV10-3 to TRBJ2-2; D remains ambiguous. V lost 6 bases, J lost 6 bases, and 17 bases lay in between. Germline V lookup: CDR1 ENHRY, CDR2 SYGVKD. The CDR3 covers 15 residues. CDR3 DNA: TGTGCCATCAGAGGTCTCTGGAGTCTTTCCGGGGAGCTGTTTTTT. Its translation is CAIRGLWSLSGELFF.

J is TRBJ2-3 and V is TRBV7-3; 8 bases fit TRBD2. This CDR3 has 15 residues. The V gene end was trimmed by 1 base and the J gene end by 5 bases; junction bases not matched to a gene: 5. Per germline, CDR1 SGHTA and CDR2 FQGTGA. CDR3 residues: CASSLNGRAEDTQYF. CDR3 nucleotides: TGTGCCAGCAGCTTAAACGGGAGGGCCGAAGATACGCAGTATTTT.

The chain has TRBV28 and TRBJ1-2; 7 positions match TRBD1. V dropped 6 bases and J dropped 2; count of bases not matched to a gene: 3. This CDR3 spans 13 amino acids. Germline CDR1 reads MDHEN; CDR2 reads SYDVKM. The CDR3 loop reads CASSLQGNYGYTF. The DNA for the CDR3 is TGTGCCAGCAGCCTACAGGGGAACTATGGCTACACCTTC.

The V gene is TRBV6-1, the J gene TRBJ2-3; 11 nucleotides align to TRBD2. V was pared by 3 bases and J by 7 bases, with 15 bases of the junction left unmatched. Germline CDR1 is MNHNS and CDR2 is SASEGT. CDR3 length: 18 residues. The CDR3 protein is CASSENLVSSGRINTQYF. DNA of the CDR3: TGTGCCAGCAGTGAGAATCTAGTTTCTAGCGGGAGGATAAATACGCAGTATTTT.

The rearrangement uses TRBV18 and TRBJ2-2; 7 bases are a match to TRBD1. From germline, CDR1 is KGHSH and CDR2 LQKENI. Trimming at V came to 2 bases and at J to 2 bases, leaving 8 bases not matched to a gene. The CDR3 has 17 residues. CDR3 DNA sequence: TGTGCCAGCTCACCATACGTAACAGGGGTAAACACCGGGGAGCTGTTTTTT. Translation gives CASSPYVTGVNTGELFF.

CDR3 in DNA: TGTGCCAGCAGCCAAGTCATGAGGCTAGCGGGAGGAGAGACCCAGTACTTC. Translating it yields CASSQVMRLAGGETQYF. The chain employs TRBV14 and TRBJ2-5; 11 nucleotides match TRBD2. Germline V gives CDR1 SGHDN, CDR2 FVKESK. The CDR3 spans 17 residues. V trimming: 1 base; J trimming: 4 bases; junction bases outside the gene matches: 8.

The chain has TRBV7-2 and TRBJ2-7; TRBD2 matches at 12 bases. The V and J ends lost 5 bases and 0 bases, in that order; junction bases with no gene match: 5. Germline V gene data show CDR1 as SGHTA and CDR2 as FQGNSA. There are 16 residues in the CDR3. CDR3 DNA: TGTGCCAGCAGCGACCGGACTAGCGGGATCTCCTACGAGCAGTACTTC. Its protein product is CASSDRTSGISYEQYF.

This clone was seen a handful of times. This chain uses TRBV28 with TRBJ1-3; the D is unclear. Germline values: CDR1 MDHEN, CDR2 SYDVKM. V was cut by 5 bases and J by 0 bases, with 11 bases left in between. This CDR3 is built from 15 residues. The CDR3 protein is CASSRVSSSGNTIYF. The CDR3 coding sequence is TGTGCCAGCAGTCGGGTCTCGAGCTCTGGAAACACCATATATTTT.

This clone was found a few times. This chain links TRBV19 with TRBJ2-3; D might be TRBD1 (5 bases). Trimming took 5 bases from V and 4 from J, leaving 19 bases between them. CDR3 length: 16 amino acids. Germline loops: CDR1 LNHDA, CDR2 SQIVND (reference sequence). As DNA, the CDR3 is TGTGCCAGTAGTGACTCCTTCCAGGGTGTCGCAGATACGCAGTATTTT. This encodes CASSDSFQGVADTQYF.

In this sample, this clone turned up many times. The rearrangement links TRBV4-1 to TRBJ1-6, with 8 positions matching TRBD1. V dropped 1 base and J dropped 7; count of bases not matched to a gene: 6. Germline V gene sequence: CDR1 MGHRA, CDR2 YSYEKL. This CDR3 contains 16 residues. CDR3 in DNA: TGCGCCAGCAGCCAAGGGACAGGGTTTGAGAATTCACCCCTCCACTTT. The encoded protein is CASSQGTGFENSPLHF.

A few counts support this clone. The V and J genes are TRBV5-4 and TRBJ2-7, with a tentative D call TRBD1 (6 bases). Trimming shortened V by 2 bases and J by 7 bases, and 19 bases separated the two germline ends. The CDR3 sequence is 15 residues long. Germline V gives CDR1 SGHNT, CDR2 YYREEE (reference sequence). For the CDR3, the DNA is TGTGCCAGCAGCTTCAAAATGGACAGCGTGCTGGAGCAGTACTTC. It specifies CASSFKMDSVLEQYF.

The CDR3 DNA sequence: TGTGCCTGGAGTGTAGCGGGTTCAGGAGTCGGGATGTTTTTT. This codes for CAWSVAGSGVGMFF. V gene TRBV30 combines with J gene TRBJ1-4; no reliable D call. Germline CDR1 GTSNPN, CDR2 SVGIG (reference sequence). Trimming shortened V by 0 bases and J by 15 bases, and 20 bases separated the two germline ends. The CDR3 is 14 residues long.

The chain combines TRBV28 with TRBJ1-2; 12 bases are shared with TRBD1. The trim removed 5 bases at V and 0 bases at J, leaving 7 bases unmatched. CDR1 and CDR2 from the germline V gene are MDHEN and SYDVKM. The CDR3 contains 17 residues. The CDR3 reads CASSPRDRGRPNYGYTF. The CDR3 DNA follows: TGTGCCAGCAGTCCCCGGGACAGGGGGCGTCCTAACTATGGCTACACCTTC.

The J gene is TRBJ2-3, the V gene TRBV9; D is perhaps TRBD2 (5 bases). The CDR3 is 15 amino acids. With 4 bases removed from V and 3 bases from J, the gap between germline ends came to 15 bases. The germline V gene encodes CDR1 SGDLS and CDR2 YYNGEE. The CDR3 DNA reads as TGTGCCAGCAGCCCTAGCTTTTCCGGAACAGATACGCAGTATTTT. Amino acids: CASSPSFSGTDTQYF.

Concerning this clone: The junction differs from germline at one of its ends, possibly a read error. The rearrangement joins TRBV7-7 to TRBJ1-1; unclear D gene. The CDR3 runs to 13 residues. From germline, CDR1 is SSHAT and CDR2 FNYEAQ (reference sequence). CDR3 bases: TGTGCTAGCAGCTCCACACCGAACACTGAAGCTTTCTTT. Encoded protein: CASSSTPNTEAFF.

Here the CDR3 reads CASSLFRQGANEKLFF. CDR3 DNA: TGCGCCAGCAGCCTCTTCAGACAGGGGGCTAATGAAAAACTGTTTTTT. The rearrangement uses TRBV5-1 and TRBJ1-4; 9 bases match TRBD1. The length of the CDR3 is 16 residues. Germline loops: CDR1 SGHRS, CDR2 YFSETQ. V was clipped by 4 bases and J by 3 bases; unmatched bases: 7.

J is TRBJ1-4 and V is TRBV6-1; 12 positions agree with TRBD1. Looked up from germline, CDR1 is MNHNS and CDR2 is SASEGT. V was pared by 7 bases and J by 8 bases, with 8 bases of the junction left unmatched. The CDR3 has 15 amino acids. CDR3 in DNA: TGTGCCAGCATTCTAGGGGGGACAGGGGGCGAAAAACTGTTTTTT. Translated: CASILGGTGGEKLFF.

CDR3 region: CASSSPAGTNTGELFF. The CDR3 DNA sequence: TGTGCCAGCAGCTCACCAGCGGGGACTAACACCGGGGAGCTGTTTTTT. The chain uses TRBV9 and TRBJ2-2; 7 nucleotides agree with TRBD2. J lost 2 bases, V lost 4 bases, and 8 bases had no gene match. Germline V gives CDR1 SGDLS, CDR2 YYNGEE. There are 16 residues in the CDR3.